The 28 T cell receptor beta chains in this list originate from one sample, sequenced in a study of cytomegalovirus exposure and HLA in healthy donors. The PCR ran on 60 Vbeta and 13 Jbeta primers. The table came from immunoSEQ multiplex PCR; TCRdb's copy has only in-frame clones and leaves some out. The sample has around 200,000 clones, about 79% seen once. The specimen sequenced was PBMCs. All receptors derive from a girl aged 2 to 9 in good health and CMV-seropositive.

V is TRBV27 and J is TRBJ2-4; TRBD1 matches at 7 bases. J gave up 3 bases and V 5 bases, and 10 bases lay outside the gene matches. CDR3 length equals 16 residues. Germline CDR1 is MNHEY and CDR2 is SMNVEV (reference sequence). The chain's CDR3 is CASSPRDSEGKNIQYF. The CDR3 bases are TGTGCCAGCAGTCCCCGGGACAGTGAGGGCAAAAACATTCAGTACTTC.

The sample holds one count of this clone. The V gene is TRBV27, the J gene TRBJ2-1, with no clear D. Trimming removed 6 bases at V and 2 bases at J, with 14 bases between. There are 15 residues in the CDR3. Germline lookup yields CDR1 MNHEY and CDR2 SMNVEV (reference sequence). The CDR3 nucleotides read TGTGCCAGCAGCCCTTCAGGCCAGACCTACAATGAGCAGTTCTTC. As protein: CASSPSGQTYNEQFF.

The chain carries TRBV28 and TRBJ2-7; 9 nucleotides match TRBD2. J gave up 2 bases and V 7 bases, and 15 bases lay outside the gene matches. The CDR3 has 17 amino acids. The V gene's germline CDR1 is MDHEN and CDR2 SYDVKM. The CDR3 coding sequence is TGTGCCAGCAACCTCCGGACTAGCGCGACTTTTACCTACGAGCAGTACTTC. This translates into CASNLRTSATFTYEQYF.

The chain has TRBV4-1 and TRBJ2-4; 7 positions agree with TRBD1. CDR3 length: 15 residues. CDR1 and CDR2 (germline): MGHRA, YSYEKL. Losses at the gene ends were 0 bases for V and 7 bases for J; bases not matched to a gene: 6. This chain's CDR3 is CASSQEVGTVNIQYF. CDR3 sequence (DNA): TGCGCCAGCAGCCAAGAGGTCGGGACAGTCAACATTCAGTACTTC.

This chain connects TRBV30 to TRBJ1-3; D gene ambiguous. This CDR3 has 13 amino acids. V was cut by 4 bases and J by 0 bases, with 7 bases left in between. Germline CDR1 is GTSNPN and CDR2 is SVGIG (reference sequence). In nucleotides, the CDR3 is TGTGCCTGGACATACTACTCTGGAAACACCATATATTTT. Encoded protein: CAWTYYSGNTIYF.

Regarding this clone: An end of the junction differs from the germline gene, which may be a read error. The sample carries other DNA sequences with the same CDR3. V and J are TRBV7-3 and TRBJ1-2, with 8 bases lining up with TRBD1. This CDR3 region has 13 residues. Germline-derived CDR1 and CDR2 are SGHTA and FQGTGA. This CDR3 is CASSSGQGTGYTF. The CDR3 nucleotides are TGTGCCAGCAGCTCTGGACAGGGTACGGGCTACACCTTT. The full variable domain, with the rest looked up from reference TRBV7-3 and TRBJ1-2, is GAGVSQTPSNKVTEKGKYVELRCDPISGHTALYWYRQSLGQGPEFLIYFQGTGAADDSGLPNDRFFAVRPEGSVSTLKIQRTERGDSAVYLCASSSGQGTGYTFGSGTRLTVV.

This clone has a single count. The CDR3 does not close with the conserved phenylalanine or tryptophan, likely indicating a read error. The DNA is omitted, as the CDR3 cannot be located on it reliably, and the CDR3 follows TCRdb's listing. The rearrangement joins TRBV5-4 to TRBJ1-1; the tabulated D call, TRBD1, remains unverified against the DNA. Germline lookup yields CDR1 SGHNT and CDR2 YYREEE (reference sequence). From its first to its last residue, the CDR3 has 12 amino acids. The CDR3 is CATLGTGRLLLI.

The chain has TRBV15 and TRBJ2-1, with 12 bases aligning to TRBD1. The V gene end was trimmed by 0 bases and the J gene end by 9 bases; junction bases not matched to a gene: 18. Germline values: CDR1 LNHNV, CDR2 YYDKDF (reference sequence). This CDR3 has 20 residues. The CDR3 region has the DNA TGTGCCACCAGCAGAGAGTACGGGACAGGGGGCTATTTGGGTTTTAGTGAGCAGTTCTTC. Amino acids: CATSREYGTGGYLGFSEQFF.

The chain employs TRBV4-1 and TRBJ2-5; 11 nucleotides line up with TRBD1. The J call may be incorrect, as the DNA end agrees better with TRBJ2-7. The germline CDR1 and CDR2 sequences are MGHRA and YSYEKL. The CDR3 covers 18 residues. CDR3 protein: CASSQPGQGVFRRYEQYF. CDR3 DNA: TGCGCCAGCAGCCAACCGGGACAGGGGGTTTTTAGAAGGTACGAGCAGTACTTC.

V and J are TRBV28 and TRBJ1-2; the match to TRBD1 covers 8 bases. With 1 base clipped from V and 7 bases from J, the junction kept 8 bases outside the gene matches. The germline V gene encodes CDR1 MDHEN and CDR2 SYDVKM. The CDR3 runs 15 residues. The CDR3 reads CASSLLVAGGVGYTF. DNA of the CDR3: TGTGCCAGCAGTTTATTAGTCGCAGGGGGCGTTGGCTACACCTTC.

The chain carries TRBV5-1 and TRBJ2-5; no clear D. Trimming took 4 bases from V and 2 from J, leaving 15 bases between them. Germline CDR1 is SGHRS and CDR2 is YFSETQ. The CDR3 sequence is 15 residues long. Here the CDR3 DNA reads TGCGCCAGCAGCCCTCCGCGAAAACTACAAGAGACCCAGTACTTC. It specifies CASSPPRKLQETQYF.

The V and J genes are TRBV19 and TRBJ1-2; 7 bases fit TRBD1. The V gene's germline CDR1 is LNHDA and CDR2 SQIVND (reference sequence). The junction had 5 bases not matched to a gene; V was cut back by 2 bases and J by 2 bases. The CDR3 totals 15 residues. Here the CDR3 reads CASSIPGQINYGYTF. The CDR3 DNA follows: TGTGCCAGTAGTATACCGGGACAGATCAACTATGGCTACACCTTC.

The J gene is TRBJ1-1, the V gene TRBV25-1; D may be TRBD1 (6 bases). This CDR3 contains 15 residues. Germline V lookup: CDR1 MGHDK, CDR2 SYGVNS. Trimming shortened V by 4 bases and J by 0 bases, and 12 bases separated the two germline ends. The CDR3 protein is CASSGGQIMNTEAFF. The CDR3 nucleotides are TGTGCCAGCAGTGGGGGGCAGATCATGAACACTGAAGCTTTCTTT.

The chain joins TRBV5-6 to TRBJ1-1; TRBD1 might be the D (5 bases). V was pared by 4 bases and J by 1 base, with 11 bases between. Per germline, CDR1 SGHDT and CDR2 YYEEEE. This CDR3 spans 14 amino acids. CDR3 DNA: TGTGCCAGCAGCCGAACAGGCGGGAACACTGAAGCTTTCTTT. Protein: CASSRTGGNTEAFF.

The rearrangement joins TRBV19 to TRBJ1-1, with 10 positions matching TRBD1. The germline V gene has CDR1 LNHDA and CDR2 SQIVND (reference sequence). The CDR3 has 16 amino acids. V shed 5 bases, J shed 3 bases, and the junction held 9 bases outside the gene matches. This chain's CDR3 is CASSRGTGVSDTEAFF. The CDR3 DNA is TGTGCCAGTAGTCGGGGGACAGGGGTTTCCGACACTGAAGCTTTCTTT. Using reference TRBV19 and TRBJ1-1 for the parts outside the CDR3, the full variable domain is DGGITQSPKYLFRKEGQNVTLSCEQNLNHDAMYWYRQDPGQGLRLIYYSQIVNDFQKGDIAEGYSVSREKKESFPLTVTSAQKNPTAFYLCASSRGTGVSDTEAFFGQGTRLTVV.

The gene calls are TRBV27 and TRBJ1-5; D perhaps matches TRBD1 (5 bases). The germline V and J ends were trimmed by 10 bases and 0 bases, with 16 bases remaining between them. Germline V gene sequence: CDR1 MNHEY, CDR2 SMNVEV (reference sequence). This CDR3 contains 15 residues. CDR3 nucleotides: TGTGCCACCAGACAGCGGAGCTATAGCAATCAGCCCCAGCATTTT. It is translated as CATRQRSYSNQPQHF.

The rearrangement joins TRBV29-1 to TRBJ2-6, with 9 bases fitting TRBD1. With 2 bases clipped from V and 0 bases from J, the junction kept 8 bases outside the gene matches. Germline CDR1 and CDR2: SQVTM and ANQGSEA. The CDR3 totals 18 residues. The CDR3 sequence is CSVERFGTGLSGANVLTF. The CDR3 nucleotides are TGCAGCGTTGAAAGATTCGGGACAGGGCTCTCTGGGGCCAACGTCCTGACTTTC.

V usage is TRBV5-5 and J usage is TRBJ2-6, with TRBD1 matching over 7 bases. Germline V lookup: CDR1 SGHKS, CDR2 YYEKEE (reference sequence). J was trimmed by 11 bases and V by 4 bases; bases with no gene match: 12. This CDR3 spans 15 amino acids. This chain's CDR3 is CASSTNRGRDDVLTF. The DNA for the CDR3 is TGTGCCAGCAGCACTAACAGGGGAAGGGACGACGTCCTGACTTTC.

This clone occurred a few times. The sample has other DNA sequences that encode this CDR3 too. This chain joins TRBV5-1 and TRBJ1-1; 7 bases are shared with TRBD1. Per germline, CDR1 SGHRS and CDR2 YFSETQ. CDR3 length equals 14 residues. Germline trimming cut 3 bases from V and 2 bases from J; bases unmatched to any gene: 4. The CDR3 here is CASSSRQGNTEAFF. DNA for the CDR3: TGCGCCAGCAGCTCCCGACAGGGAAACACTGAAGCTTTCTTT.

J is TRBJ2-1 and V is TRBV28; the match to TRBD2 covers 9 bases. The V segment lost 5 bases and the J segment 9 bases; nucleotides outside the gene matches: 5. The length of the CDR3 is 13 residues. CDR1 MDHEN and CDR2 SYDVKM come from the germline V gene. The CDR3 sequence is CASSIAGDTEQFF. CDR3 nucleotides: TGTGCCAGCAGTATAGCGGGAGACACTGAGCAGTTCTTC.

The chain links TRBV30 to TRBJ2-7; D ambiguous. The CDR3 loop spans 13 amino acids. With 2 bases removed from V and 3 bases from J, the gap between germline ends came to 11 bases. Germline values: CDR1 GTSNPN, CDR2 SVGIG (reference sequence). The CDR3 sequence: CAWSPPGRYEQYF. The DNA for the CDR3 is TGTGCCTGGAGTCCCCCGGGTCGCTACGAGCAGTACTTC. The full variable domain, with the rest looked up from reference TRBV30 and TRBJ2-7, is SQTIHQWPATLVQPVGSPLSLECTVEGTSNPNLYWYRQAAGRGLQLLFYSVGIGQISSEVPQNLSASRPQDRQFILSSKKLLLSDSGFYLCAWSPPGRYEQYFGPGTRLTVT.

The rearrangement uses TRBV6-5 and TRBJ2-2, with 8 positions matching TRBD1. The CDR3 has 14 residues. Germline V CDR1 and CDR2: MNHEY, SVGAGI. The V and J ends lost 5 bases and 6 bases, in that order; junction bases with no gene match: 5. The CDR3 sequence is CASSQTGAAGELFF. The CDR3 nucleotides read TGTGCCAGCAGTCAGACAGGGGCGGCCGGGGAGCTGTTTTTT.

The chain combines TRBV19 with TRBJ2-7; unclear D gene. The CDR3 runs 13 residues. V was clipped by 5 bases and J by 2 bases, with 10 bases between them. From germline, CDR1 is LNHDA and CDR2 SQIVND (reference sequence). CDR3 amino acids: CASSPGPTYEQYF. CDR3 nucleotides: TGTGCCAGTAGTCCAGGCCCAACCTACGAGCAGTACTTC. Complete variable domain (other parts from reference TRBV19 and TRBJ2-7): DGGITQSPKYLFRKEGQNVTLSCEQNLNHDAMYWYRQDPGQGLRLIYYSQIVNDFQKGDIAEGYSVSREKKESFPLTVTSAQKNPTAFYLCASSPGPTYEQYFGPGTRLTVT.

This clone has just one count. This chain links TRBV30 with TRBJ1-2; TRBD1 might be the D (5 bases). Germline assignment: CDR1 GTSNPN and CDR2 SVGIG (reference sequence). The CDR3 is made up of 15 amino acids. The V end lost 2 bases, the J end lost 6 bases, and 19 bases lay between the germline ends. CDR3 bases: TGTGCCTGGAGTAGGGGTGCGAGTTTGAAAAATGGCTACACCTTC. Its protein is CAWSRGASLKNGYTF.

The chain is built from TRBV2 and TRBJ2-5, with 13 bases lining up with TRBD2. The CDR3 has 16 amino acids. V dropped 1 base and J dropped 4; count of bases not matched to a gene: 3. Germline-derived CDR1 and CDR2 are SNHLY and FYNNEI. CDR3 in amino acids: CASSEGTSGSSETQYF. Here the CDR3 DNA reads TGTGCCAGCAGTGAAGGGACTAGCGGGAGTTCAGAGACCCAGTACTTC.

The genes are TRBV12-5 and TRBJ1-2; D is undetermined. V was cut by 5 bases and J by 8 bases, with 12 bases left in between. This CDR3 region has 12 residues. CDR1 LGHNT and CDR2 FRNRAP come from the germline V gene. CDR3 in DNA: TGTGCTAGTGGTAACTCACGGGGAGGCTACACCTTC. Protein: CASGNSRGGYTF.

The rearrangement joins TRBV4-1 to TRBJ2-5, with a tentative D call TRBD1 (5 bases). TRBJ2-7 matches the DNA end more closely, so the J call is doubtful. CDR1 is MGHRA, CDR2 YSYEKL, per germline. The CDR3 has 14 residues. The CDR3 nucleotides read TGCGCCAGCAGCCAAATTGGACACACGGGCGAGCAGTACTTC. This codes for CASSQIGHTGEQYF.

The chain recombines TRBV2 with TRBJ2-3; 9 nucleotides agree with TRBD2. Germline V gene data show CDR1 as SNHLY and CDR2 as FYNNEI. The CDR3 spans 14 residues. V lost 11 bases, J lost 4 bases, and 10 bases stayed unmatched. CDR3 protein: CALFAAGGSDTQYF. In nucleotides, the CDR3 is TGTGCCCTTTTCGCAGCGGGGGGTTCAGATACGCAGTATTTT.